This TCR beta chain was sequenced in a study of CD8 T cells in Susac syndrome. The authors sequenced TCR beta from blood CD8+ and CD4+ T cells. In contrast to the negatively isolated CD8+ and CD4+ T cells, TEMRA cells were FACS-enriched. The CDR3 length is 12 residues. Germline V gene data show CDR1 as SNHLY and CDR2 as FYNNEI. V shed 8 bases and J shed 2 bases, with 9 bases lying between them. It was with random hexamers that roughly 0.45 to 1 ug RNA was reverse transcribed. A multiplex approach, immunoSEQ multiplex PCR, amplified TCR beta CDR3 across 54 Vbeta and 13 Jbeta. TCRdb re-called the immunoSEQ multiplex PCR reads through MiXCR, storing one row per CDR3 protein. This table has 150,000 to 200,000 distinct CDR3 sequences, over 85% appearing once.

The sequencing sample was made of CD4+ T cells from PBMCs. V usage is TRBV2 and J usage is TRBJ1-2; D remains ambiguous. The source of this sequence is a human donor in good health. CDR3 bases: TGTGCCAGCCGGACGAGGAACTATGGCTACACCTTC. It yields the protein CASRTRNYGYTF.